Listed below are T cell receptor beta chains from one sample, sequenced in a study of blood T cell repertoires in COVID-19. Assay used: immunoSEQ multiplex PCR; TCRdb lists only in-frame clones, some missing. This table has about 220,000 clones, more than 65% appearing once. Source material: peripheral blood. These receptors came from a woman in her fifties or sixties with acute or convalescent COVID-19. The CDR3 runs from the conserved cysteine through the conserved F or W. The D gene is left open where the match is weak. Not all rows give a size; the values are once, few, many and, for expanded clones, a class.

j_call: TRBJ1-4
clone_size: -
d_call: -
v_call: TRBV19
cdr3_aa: CASSPGQNNEKLFF
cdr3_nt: TGTGCCAGCTCACCTGGACAGAATAATGAAAAACTGTTTTTT

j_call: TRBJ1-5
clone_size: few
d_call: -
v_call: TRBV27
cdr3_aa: CASRHRQEGFGAQHF
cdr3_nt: TGTGCCAGCAGACACCGACAGGAAGGTTTCGGGGCCCAGCATTTT

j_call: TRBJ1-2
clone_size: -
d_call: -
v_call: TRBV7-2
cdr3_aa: CASTYPRGGPHNYGYTF
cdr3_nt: TGTGCCAGCACCTATCCCCGCGGGGGGCCCCATAACTATGGCTACACCTTC

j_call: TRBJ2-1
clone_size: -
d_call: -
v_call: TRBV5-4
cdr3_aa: CASSSPPSQAGNEQFF
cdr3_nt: TGTGCCAGCAGCTCCCCCCCCTCGCAGGCAGGGAATGAGCAGTTCTTC

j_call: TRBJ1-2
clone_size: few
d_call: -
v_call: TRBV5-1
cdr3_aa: CASSPGSNYGYTF
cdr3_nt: TGCGCCAGCAGCCCCGGGTCTAACTATGGCTACACCTTC

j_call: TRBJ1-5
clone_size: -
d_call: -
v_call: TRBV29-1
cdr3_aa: CSVVSGDQPQHF
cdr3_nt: TGCAGCGTTGTATCAGGGGATCAGCCCCAGCATTTT

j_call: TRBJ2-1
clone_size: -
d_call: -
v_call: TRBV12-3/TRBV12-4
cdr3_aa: CASSLATYNEQFF
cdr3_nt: TGTGCCAGCAGTTTGGCCACCTACAATGAGCAGTTCTTC

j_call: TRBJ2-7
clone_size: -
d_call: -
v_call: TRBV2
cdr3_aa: CASSGTGAYEQYF
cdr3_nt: TGTGCCAGCAGTGGGACGGGGGCCTACGAGCAGTACTTC

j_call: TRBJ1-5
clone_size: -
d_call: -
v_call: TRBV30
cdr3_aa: CAWSVHGNQPQHF
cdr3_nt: TGTGCCTGGAGTGTACATGGCAATCAGCCCCAGCATTTT

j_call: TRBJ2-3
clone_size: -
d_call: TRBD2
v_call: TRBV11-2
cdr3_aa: CASGGPFGLAPDTQYF
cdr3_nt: TGTGCCAGCGGGGGACCTTTCGGACTAGCGCCAGATACGCAGTATTTT

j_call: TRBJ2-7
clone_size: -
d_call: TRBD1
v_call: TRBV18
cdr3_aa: CASSPLSDRGEQYF
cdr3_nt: TGTGCCAGCTCACCACTCTCGGACAGGGGCGAGCAGTACTTC

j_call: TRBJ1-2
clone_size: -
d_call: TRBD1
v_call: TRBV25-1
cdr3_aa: CASSGTGDRSGYTF
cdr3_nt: TGTGCCAGCAGTGGGACAGGGGATCGGTCGGGCTACACCTTC

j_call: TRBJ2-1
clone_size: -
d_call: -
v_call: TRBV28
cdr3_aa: CASSSGTFSYNEQFF
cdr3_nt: TGTGCCAGCAGTTCAGGGACTTTCTCCTACAATGAGCAGTTCTTC

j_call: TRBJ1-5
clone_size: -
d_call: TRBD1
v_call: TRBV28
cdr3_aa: CASSTGQGPNQPQHF
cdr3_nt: TGTGCCAGCAGCACCGGACAGGGTCCGAATCAGCCCCAGCATTTT

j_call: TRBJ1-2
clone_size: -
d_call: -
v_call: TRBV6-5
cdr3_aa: CASTNSGGAGGYTF
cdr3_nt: TGTGCCAGCACCAACTCGGGAGGGGCGGGGGGCTACACCTTC

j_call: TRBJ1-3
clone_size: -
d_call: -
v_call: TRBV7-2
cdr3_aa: CASSIAGRGFSGNTIYF
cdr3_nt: TGTGCCAGCAGCATCGCCGGAAGGGGCTTCTCTGGAAACACCATATATTTT

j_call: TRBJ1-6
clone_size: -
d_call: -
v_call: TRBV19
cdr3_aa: CASSIASSPLHF
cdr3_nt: TGTGCCAGTAGTATAGCTTCTTCACCCCTCCACTTT

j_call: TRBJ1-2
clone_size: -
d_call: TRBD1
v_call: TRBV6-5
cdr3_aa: CASSPGTGIYGYTF
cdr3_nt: TGTGCCAGCAGCCCCGGGACAGGGATATATGGCTACACCTTC

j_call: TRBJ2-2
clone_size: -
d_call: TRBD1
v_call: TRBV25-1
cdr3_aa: CASSGFHPGQGNTGELFF
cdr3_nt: TGTGCCAGCAGTGGATTCCACCCGGGACAGGGGAATACCGGGGAGCTGTTTTTT

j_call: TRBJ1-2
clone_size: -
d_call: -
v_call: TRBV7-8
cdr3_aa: CASSKQSQGYGYTF
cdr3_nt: TGTGCCAGCAGCAAACAAAGTCAGGGTTATGGCTACACCTTC

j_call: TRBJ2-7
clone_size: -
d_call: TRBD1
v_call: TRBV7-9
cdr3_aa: CASSRGTGRSYEQYF
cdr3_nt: TGTGCCAGCAGCCGCGGGACAGGACGTTCCTACGAGCAGTACTTC

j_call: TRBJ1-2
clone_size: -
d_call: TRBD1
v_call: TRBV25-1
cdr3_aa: CDLPGQGARDGYTF
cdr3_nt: TGTGACCTCCCGGGACAGGGGGCTAGGGATGGCTACACCTTC

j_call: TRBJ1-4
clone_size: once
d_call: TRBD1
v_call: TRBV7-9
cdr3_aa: CASSSSDRPGGKLFF
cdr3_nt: TGTGCCAGCAGTTCTTCCGACAGGCCAGGGGGAAAACTGTTTTTT

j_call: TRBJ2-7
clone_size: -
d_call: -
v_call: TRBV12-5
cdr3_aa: CASAPRQPPYEQYF
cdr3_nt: TGTGCTAGTGCCCCCCGACAGCCCCCCTACGAGCAGTACTTC

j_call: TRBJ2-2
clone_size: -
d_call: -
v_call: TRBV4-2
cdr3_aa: CASSPGAGPNTGELFF
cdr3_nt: TGTGCCAGCAGCCCTGGCGCAGGCCCCAACACCGGGGAGCTGTTTTTT

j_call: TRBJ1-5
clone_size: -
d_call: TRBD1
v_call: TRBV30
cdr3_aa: CAWSLGTGGNQPQHF
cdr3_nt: TGTGCCTGGAGCCTCGGGACAGGGGGCAATCAGCCCCAGCATTTT

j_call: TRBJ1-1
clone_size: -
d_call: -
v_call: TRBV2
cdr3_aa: CASSEYEGTEAFF
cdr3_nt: TGTGCCAGCAGTGAATACGAGGGCACTGAAGCTTTCTTT

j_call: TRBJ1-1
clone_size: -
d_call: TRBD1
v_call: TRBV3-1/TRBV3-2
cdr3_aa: CASTLTRDRGDRDTEAFF
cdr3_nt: TGTGCCAGCACCCTTACCCGGGACAGGGGGGATAGGGACACTGAAGCTTTCTTT

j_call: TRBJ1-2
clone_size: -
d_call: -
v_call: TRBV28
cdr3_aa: CASSLSGLDGYTF
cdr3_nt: TGTGCCAGCAGTTTGTCCGGGTTGGATGGCTACACCTTC

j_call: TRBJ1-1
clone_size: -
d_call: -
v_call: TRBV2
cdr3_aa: CASRPNNGLNTEAFF
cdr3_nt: TGTGCCAGCAGACCAAATAATGGACTCAACACTGAAGCTTTCTTT

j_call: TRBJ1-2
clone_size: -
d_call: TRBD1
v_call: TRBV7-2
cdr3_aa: CASSRYRGEGYTF
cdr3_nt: TGTGCCAGCAGCCGATACAGGGGAGAGGGCTACACCTTC

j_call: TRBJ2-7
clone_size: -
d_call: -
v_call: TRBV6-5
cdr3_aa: CASSYSTSGPYEQYF
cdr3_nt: TGTGCCAGCAGTTACTCGACTTCAGGGCCCTACGAGCAGTACTTC

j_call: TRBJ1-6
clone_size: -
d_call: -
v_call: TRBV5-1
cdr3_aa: CASSLTAGASNSPLHF
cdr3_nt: TGCGCCAGCAGCTTGACGGCAGGGGCTTCAAATTCACCCCTCCACTTT

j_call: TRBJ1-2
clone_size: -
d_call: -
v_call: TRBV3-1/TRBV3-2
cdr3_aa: CASSQGLINYGYTF
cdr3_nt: TGTGCCAGCAGCCAGGGACTGATAAACTATGGCTACACCTTC

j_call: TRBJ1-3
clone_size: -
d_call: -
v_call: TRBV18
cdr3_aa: CASSPPRTGNTIYF
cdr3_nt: TGTGCCAGCTCACCACCCAGGACTGGAAACACCATATATTTT

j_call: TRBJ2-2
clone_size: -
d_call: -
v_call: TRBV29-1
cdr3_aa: CSVAPGHSTGELFF
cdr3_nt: TGCAGCGTTGCCCCGGGACACAGCACCGGGGAGCTGTTTTTT

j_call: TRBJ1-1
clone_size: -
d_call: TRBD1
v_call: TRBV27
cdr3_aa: CASSRYRGHTEAFF
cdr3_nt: TGTGCCAGCAGTCGGTACAGGGGACACACTGAAGCTTTCTTT

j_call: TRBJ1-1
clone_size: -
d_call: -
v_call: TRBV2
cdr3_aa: CASSERFQGGEAFF
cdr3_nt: TGTGCCAGCAGTGAAAGATTCCAGGGCGGTGAAGCTTTCTTT

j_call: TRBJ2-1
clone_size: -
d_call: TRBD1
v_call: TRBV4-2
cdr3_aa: CASSQELQDRAYNEQFF
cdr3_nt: TGTGCCAGCAGCCAAGAACTGCAGGACAGGGCTTACAATGAGCAGTTCTTC

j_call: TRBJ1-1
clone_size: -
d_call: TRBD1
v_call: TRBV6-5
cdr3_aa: CACGRGQSTEAFF
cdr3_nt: TGTGCTTGCGGGAGGGGGCAGAGCACTGAAGCTTTCTTT

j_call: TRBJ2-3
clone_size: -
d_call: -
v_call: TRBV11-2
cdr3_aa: CASSFFQGRTDTQYF
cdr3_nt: TGTGCCAGCAGCTTTTTCCAGGGGCGCACAGATACGCAGTATTTT

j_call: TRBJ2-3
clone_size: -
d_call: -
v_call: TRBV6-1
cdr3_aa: CASSEIEQGTQYF
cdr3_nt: TGTGCCAGCAGTGAAATTGAGCAGGGTACGCAGTATTTT

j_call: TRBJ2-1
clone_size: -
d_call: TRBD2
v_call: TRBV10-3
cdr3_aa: CAIRAGVGNEQFF
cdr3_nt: TGTGCCATCAGAGCGGGGGTAGGCAATGAGCAGTTCTTC

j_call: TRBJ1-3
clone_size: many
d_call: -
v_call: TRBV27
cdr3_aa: CASSVSLSGNTIYF
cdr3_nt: TGTGCCAGCAGTGTCAGTCTTTCTGGAAACACCATATATTTT

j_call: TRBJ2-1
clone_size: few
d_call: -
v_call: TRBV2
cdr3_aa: CASNRRGGNEQFF
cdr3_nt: TGTGCCAGCAATAGGAGGGGCGGCAATGAGCAGTTCTTC

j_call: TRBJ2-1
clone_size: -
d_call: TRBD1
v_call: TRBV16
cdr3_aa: CASSPSWTGENEQFF
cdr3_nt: TGTGCCAGCAGCCCCTCCTGGACAGGGGAAAATGAGCAGTTCTTC

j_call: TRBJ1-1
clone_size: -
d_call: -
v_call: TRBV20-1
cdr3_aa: CAGGLGTEAFF
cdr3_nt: TGCGCGGGCGGGTTGGGCACTGAAGCTTTCTTT

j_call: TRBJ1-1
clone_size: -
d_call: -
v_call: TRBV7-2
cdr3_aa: CASSLRKTNTEAFF
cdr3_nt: TGTGCCAGCAGCCTCAGAAAAACGAACACTGAAGCTTTCTTT

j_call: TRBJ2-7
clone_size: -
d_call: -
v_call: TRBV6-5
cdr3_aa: CASTLASSYEQYF
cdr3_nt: TGTGCCAGCACCCTAGCGTCTTCCTACGAGCAGTACTTC

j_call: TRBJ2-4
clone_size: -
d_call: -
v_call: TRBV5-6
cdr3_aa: CASSPDSSSLYF
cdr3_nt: TGTGCCAGCAGCCCAGATTCATCCTCCCTGTACTTC

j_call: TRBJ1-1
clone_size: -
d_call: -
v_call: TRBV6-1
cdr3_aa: CASSESMNTEAFF
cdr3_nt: TGTGCCAGCAGTGAGTCAATGAACACTGAAGCTTTCTTT

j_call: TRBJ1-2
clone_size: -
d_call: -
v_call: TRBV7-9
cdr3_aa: CASSSSTGSDGYTF
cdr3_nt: TGTGCCAGCAGCTCGTCGACAGGTTCTGATGGCTACACCTTC

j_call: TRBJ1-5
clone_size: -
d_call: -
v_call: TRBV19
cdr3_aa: CASRVRDKNSNQPQHF
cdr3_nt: TGTGCCAGTAGGGTCCGGGACAAAAATAGCAATCAGCCCCAGCATTTT

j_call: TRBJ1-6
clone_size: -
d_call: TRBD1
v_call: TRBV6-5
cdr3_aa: CASSPRDRANSPLHF
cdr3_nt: TGTGCCAGCAGTCCCCGGGACAGGGCAAATTCACCCCTCCACTTT

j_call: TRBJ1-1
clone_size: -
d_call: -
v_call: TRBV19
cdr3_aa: CASSIAREAFF
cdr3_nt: TGTGCCAGTAGTATTGCGAGGGAAGCTTTCTTT